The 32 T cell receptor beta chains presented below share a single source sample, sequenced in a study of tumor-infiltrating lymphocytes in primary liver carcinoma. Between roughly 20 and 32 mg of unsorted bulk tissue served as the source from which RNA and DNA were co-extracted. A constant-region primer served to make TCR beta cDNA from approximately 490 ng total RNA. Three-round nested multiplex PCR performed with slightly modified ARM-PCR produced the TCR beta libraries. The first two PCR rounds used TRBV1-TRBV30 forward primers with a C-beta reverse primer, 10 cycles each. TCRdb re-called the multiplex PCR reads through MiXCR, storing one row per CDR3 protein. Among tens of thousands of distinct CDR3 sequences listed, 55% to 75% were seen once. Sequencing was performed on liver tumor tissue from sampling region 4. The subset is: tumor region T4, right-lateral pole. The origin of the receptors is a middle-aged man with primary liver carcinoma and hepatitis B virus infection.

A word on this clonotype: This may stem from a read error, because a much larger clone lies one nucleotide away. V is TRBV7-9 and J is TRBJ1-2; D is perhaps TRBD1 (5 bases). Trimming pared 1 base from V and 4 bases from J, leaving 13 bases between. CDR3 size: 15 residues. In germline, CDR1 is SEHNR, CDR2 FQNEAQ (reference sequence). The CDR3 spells CASSLGVEGLYGYTF. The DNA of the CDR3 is TGTGCCAGCAGCTTAGGGGTCGAGGGGCTCTATGGCTACACCTTC.

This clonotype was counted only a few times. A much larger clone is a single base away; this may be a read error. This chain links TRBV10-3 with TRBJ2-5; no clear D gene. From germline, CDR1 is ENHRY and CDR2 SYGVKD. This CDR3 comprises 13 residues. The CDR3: CAINEAEQETQYF. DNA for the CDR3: TGTGCCATCAATGAGGCAGAACAAGAGACCCAGTACTTC.

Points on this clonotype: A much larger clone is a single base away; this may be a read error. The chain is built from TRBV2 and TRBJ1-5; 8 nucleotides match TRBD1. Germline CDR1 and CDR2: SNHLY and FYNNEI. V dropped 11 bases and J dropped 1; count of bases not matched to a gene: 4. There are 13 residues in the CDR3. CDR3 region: CALQGESNQPQHF. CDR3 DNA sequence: TGTGCCTTACAGGGGGAGAGCAATCAGCCCCAGCATTTT. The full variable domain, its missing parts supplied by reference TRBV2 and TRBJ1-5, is EPEVTQTPSHQVTQMGQEVILRCVPISNHLYFYWYRQILGQKVEFLVSFYNNEISEKSEIFDDQFSVERPDGSNFTLKIRSTKLEDSAMYFCALQGESNQPQHFGDGTRLSIL.

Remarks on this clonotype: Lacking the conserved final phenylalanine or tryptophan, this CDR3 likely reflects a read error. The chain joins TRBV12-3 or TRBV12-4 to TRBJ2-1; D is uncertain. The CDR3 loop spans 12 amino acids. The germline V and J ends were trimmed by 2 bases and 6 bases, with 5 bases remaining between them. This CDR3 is CASSLPCNEQFL. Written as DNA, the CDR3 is TGTGCCAGCAGTTTACCCTGCAATGAGCAGTTCTTA.

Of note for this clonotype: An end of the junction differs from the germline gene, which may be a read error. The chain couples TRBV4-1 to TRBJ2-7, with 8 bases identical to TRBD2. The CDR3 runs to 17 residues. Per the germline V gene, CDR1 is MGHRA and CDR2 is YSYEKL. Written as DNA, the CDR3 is TGCGCCAACAGCCAAGAGAGAGGGACTAGGGAGCTGCACGAGCAGTACTTC. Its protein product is CANSQERGTRELHEQYF.

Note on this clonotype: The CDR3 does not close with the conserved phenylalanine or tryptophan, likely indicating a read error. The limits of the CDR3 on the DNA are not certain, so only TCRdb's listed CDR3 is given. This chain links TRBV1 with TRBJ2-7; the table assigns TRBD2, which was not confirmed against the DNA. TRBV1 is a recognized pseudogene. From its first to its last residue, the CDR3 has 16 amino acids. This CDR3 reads CTSSHHLLAGVPEQYL.

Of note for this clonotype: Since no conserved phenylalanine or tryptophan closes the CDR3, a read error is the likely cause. Here the CDR3 reads CVSSPGGSTDTQYS. The CDR3 nucleotides read TGTGTCAGCAGCCCGGGGGGGAGCACAGATACGCAGTATTCT. The V and J genes are TRBV5-5 and TRBJ2-3; 8 bases are a match to TRBD2. Germline loops: CDR1 SGHKS, CDR2 YYEKEE (reference sequence). The CDR3 totals 14 residues.

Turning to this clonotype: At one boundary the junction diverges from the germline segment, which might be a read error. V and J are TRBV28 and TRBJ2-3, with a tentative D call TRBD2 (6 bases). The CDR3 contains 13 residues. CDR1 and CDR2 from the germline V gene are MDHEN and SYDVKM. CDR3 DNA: TGTGCCAGCAGTATAACTAGCACAGGTACGCAGTATTTT. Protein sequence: CASSITSTGTQYF.

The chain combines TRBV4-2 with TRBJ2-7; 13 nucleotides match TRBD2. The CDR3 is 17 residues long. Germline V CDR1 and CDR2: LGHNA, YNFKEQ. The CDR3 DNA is TGTGCTGCTACTGGACTAGCGGGAGCTTATAAGTCCTACGAGCAGTACTTC. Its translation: CAATGLAGAYKSYEQYF.

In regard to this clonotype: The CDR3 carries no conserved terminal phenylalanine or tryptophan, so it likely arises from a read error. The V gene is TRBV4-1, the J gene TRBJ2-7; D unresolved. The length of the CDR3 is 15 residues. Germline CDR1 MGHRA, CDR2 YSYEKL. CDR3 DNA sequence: TGTGCCGGCTGCCCCGGCTCTTTGACCCCCTATGAGCAGTACATC. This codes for CAGCPGSLTPYEQYI.

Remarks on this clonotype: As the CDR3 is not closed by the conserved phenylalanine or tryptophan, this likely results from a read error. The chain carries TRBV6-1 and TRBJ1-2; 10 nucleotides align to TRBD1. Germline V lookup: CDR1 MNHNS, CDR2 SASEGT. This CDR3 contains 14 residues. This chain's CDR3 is CASIPTGGSYGYTL. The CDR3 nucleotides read TGTGCCAGCATCCCGACAGGGGGCTCCTATGGGTACACCTTA.

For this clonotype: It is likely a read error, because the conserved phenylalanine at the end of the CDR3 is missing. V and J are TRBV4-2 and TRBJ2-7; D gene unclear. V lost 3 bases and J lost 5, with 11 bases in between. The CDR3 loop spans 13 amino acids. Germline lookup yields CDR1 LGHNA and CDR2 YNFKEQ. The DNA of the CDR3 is TGTGCCAGCAGCCAGTTTTTCCTTAACGAGCAGTACCTC. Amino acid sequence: CASSQFFLNEQYL.

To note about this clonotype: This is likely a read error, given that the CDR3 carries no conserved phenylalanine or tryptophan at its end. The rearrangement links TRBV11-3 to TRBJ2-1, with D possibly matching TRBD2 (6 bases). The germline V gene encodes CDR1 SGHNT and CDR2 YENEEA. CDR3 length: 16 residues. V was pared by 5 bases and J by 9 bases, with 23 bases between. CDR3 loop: CASSGGAYGSWGEQFL. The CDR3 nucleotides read TGTGCCAGCAGCGGCGGAGCTTACGGGAGTTGGGGTGAGCAGTTCCTC.

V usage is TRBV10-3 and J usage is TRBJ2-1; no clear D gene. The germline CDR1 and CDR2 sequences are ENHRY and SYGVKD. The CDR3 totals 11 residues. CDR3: CAIQGIDEQFF. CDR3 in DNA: TGTGCTATCCAAGGTATCGATGAGCAGTTCTTC.

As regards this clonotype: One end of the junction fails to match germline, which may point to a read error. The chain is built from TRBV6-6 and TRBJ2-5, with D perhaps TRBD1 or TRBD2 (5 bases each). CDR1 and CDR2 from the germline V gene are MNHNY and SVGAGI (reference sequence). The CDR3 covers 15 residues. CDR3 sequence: CASSYGASFGETQYF. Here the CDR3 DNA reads TGCGCCAGCAGTTACGGGGCTAGCTTTGGGGAGACCCAGTATTTC.

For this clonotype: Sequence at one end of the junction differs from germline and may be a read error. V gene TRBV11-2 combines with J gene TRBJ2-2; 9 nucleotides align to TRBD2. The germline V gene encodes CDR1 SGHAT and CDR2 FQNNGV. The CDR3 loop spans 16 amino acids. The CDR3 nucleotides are TGTGCCAGCAGCTTAGTGGCTCTAGCGGGAACCGGGGAGATGTTTTTC. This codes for CASSLVALAGTGEMFF. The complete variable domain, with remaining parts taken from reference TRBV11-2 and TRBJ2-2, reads EAGVAQSPRYKIIEKRQSVAFWCNPISGHATLYWYQQILGQGPKLLIQFQNNGVVDDSQLPKDRFSAERLKGVDSTLKIQPAKLEDSAVYLCASSLVALAGTGEMFFGEGSRLTVL.

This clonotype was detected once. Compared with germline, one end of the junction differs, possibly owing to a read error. The CDR3 loop reads CASSWRDRSTDAQYF. The CDR3 region has the DNA TGCGCCAGCAGCTGGAGAGACAGGAGTACAGATGCGCAGTATTTT. This chain joins TRBV5-1 and TRBJ2-3; weak D call: TRBD1 (6 bases). CDR3 length equals 15 residues. CDR1 SGHRS and CDR2 YFSETQ come from the germline V gene.

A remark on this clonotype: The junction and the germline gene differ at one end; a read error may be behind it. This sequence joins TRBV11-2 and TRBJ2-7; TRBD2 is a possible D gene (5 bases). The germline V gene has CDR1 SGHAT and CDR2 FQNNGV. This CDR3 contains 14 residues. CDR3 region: CASNLTEGAYDQYF. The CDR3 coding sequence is TGTGCCAGCAATTTAACCGAGGGAGCCTACGATCAGTACTTC.

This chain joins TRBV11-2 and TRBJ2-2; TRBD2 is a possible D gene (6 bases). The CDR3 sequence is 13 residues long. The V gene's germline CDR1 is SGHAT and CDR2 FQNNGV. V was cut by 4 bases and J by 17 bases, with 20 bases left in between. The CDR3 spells CASSSRATGELFF. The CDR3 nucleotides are TGTGCCAGCAGCTCCCGAGCCACGGGGGAACTATTTTTT.

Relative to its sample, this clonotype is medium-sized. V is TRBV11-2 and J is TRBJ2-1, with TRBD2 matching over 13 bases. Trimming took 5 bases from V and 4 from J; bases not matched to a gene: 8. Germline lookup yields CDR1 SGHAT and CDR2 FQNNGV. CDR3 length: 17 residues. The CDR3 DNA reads TGTGCCAGCAGCCCGGGACTAGCGGGGATTGGGTACAATGAGCAGTTCTTC. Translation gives CASSPGLAGIGYNEQFF. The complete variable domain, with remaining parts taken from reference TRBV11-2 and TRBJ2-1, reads EAGVAQSPRYKIIEKRQSVAFWCNPISGHATLYWYQQILGQGPKLLIQFQNNGVVDDSQLPKDRFSAERLKGVDSTLKIQPAKLEDSAVYLCASSPGLAGIGYNEQFFGPGTRLTVL.

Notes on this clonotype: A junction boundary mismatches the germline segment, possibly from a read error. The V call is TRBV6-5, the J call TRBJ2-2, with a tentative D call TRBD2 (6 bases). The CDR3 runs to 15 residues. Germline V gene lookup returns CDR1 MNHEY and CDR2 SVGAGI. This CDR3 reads CASGYGDLVTGELSF. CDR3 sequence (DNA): TGTGCTAGCGGTTACGGTGACCTTGTCACCGGGGAGCTGTCTTTT.

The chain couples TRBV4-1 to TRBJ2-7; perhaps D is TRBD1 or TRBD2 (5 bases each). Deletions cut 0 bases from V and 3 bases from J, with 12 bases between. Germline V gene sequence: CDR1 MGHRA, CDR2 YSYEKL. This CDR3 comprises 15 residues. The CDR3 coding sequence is TGCGCCAGCAGCCAAGAACGGGACGGGCACTACGAGCAGTACTTC. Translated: CASSQERDGHYEQYF.

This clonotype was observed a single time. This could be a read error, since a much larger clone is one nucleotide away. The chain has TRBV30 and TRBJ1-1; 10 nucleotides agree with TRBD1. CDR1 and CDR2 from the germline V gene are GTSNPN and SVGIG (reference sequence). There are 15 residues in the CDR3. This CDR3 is CAWIRQGARGTEVFF. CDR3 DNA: TGTGCCTGGATACGACAGGGGGCGCGGGGAACTGAAGTTTTCTTT.

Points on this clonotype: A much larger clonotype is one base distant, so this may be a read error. The CDR3 is CASSESAGDDEQYF. The CDR3, as DNA: TGCGCCAGCAGTGAGTCCGCGGGAGACGACGAGCAGTACTTC. The chain uses TRBV10-1 and TRBJ2-7, with TRBD2 matching 7 bases. V shed 0 bases and J 5 bases; nucleotides not matched to a gene: 4. CDR1 is WNHNN, CDR2 SYGVQD, per germline (reference sequence). The length of the CDR3 is 14 residues.

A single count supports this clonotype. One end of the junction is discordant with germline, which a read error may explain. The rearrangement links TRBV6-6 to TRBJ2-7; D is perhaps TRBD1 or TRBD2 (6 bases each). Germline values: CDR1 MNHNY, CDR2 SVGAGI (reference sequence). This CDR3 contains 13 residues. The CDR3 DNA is TGTGCAAGCAGGTCGACTAGGGGGTACGAGCAGTACTTC. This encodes CASRSTRGYEQYF.

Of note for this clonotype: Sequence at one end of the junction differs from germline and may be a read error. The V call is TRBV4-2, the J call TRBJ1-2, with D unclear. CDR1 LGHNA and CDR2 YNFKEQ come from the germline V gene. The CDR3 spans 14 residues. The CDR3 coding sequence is TGTGCCAGCAGCCAGGATGTCGGAGACTATGGTTACACCTTC. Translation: CASSQDVGDYGYTF.

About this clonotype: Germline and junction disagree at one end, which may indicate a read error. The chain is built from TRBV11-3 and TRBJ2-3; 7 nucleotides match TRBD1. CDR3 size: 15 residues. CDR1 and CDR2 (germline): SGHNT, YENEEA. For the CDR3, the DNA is TGTGCCAGCAGTTTAGGGGGACAGTCCATAGATACGCAGTATTTT. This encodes CASSLGGQSIDTQYF.

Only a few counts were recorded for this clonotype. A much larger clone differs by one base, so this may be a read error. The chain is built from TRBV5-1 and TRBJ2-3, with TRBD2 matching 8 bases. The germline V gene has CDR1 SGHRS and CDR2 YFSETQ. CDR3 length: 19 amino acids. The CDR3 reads CASSFGRLAGSLSADTLYF. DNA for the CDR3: TGCGCCAGCAGTTTTGGAAGGTTAGCGGGAAGTCTTTCTGCAGATACGCTGTATTTT.

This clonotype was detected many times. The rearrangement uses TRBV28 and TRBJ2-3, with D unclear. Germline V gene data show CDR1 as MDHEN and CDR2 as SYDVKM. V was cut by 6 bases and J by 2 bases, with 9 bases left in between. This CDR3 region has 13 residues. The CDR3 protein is CASRQWNTDTQYF. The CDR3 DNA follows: TGTGCCAGCAGACAGTGGAACACAGATACGCAGTATTTT. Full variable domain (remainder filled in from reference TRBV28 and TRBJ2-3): DVKVTQSSRYLVKRTGEKVFLECVQDMDHENMFWYRQDPGLGLRLIYFSYDVKMKEKGDIPEGYSVSREKKERFSLILESASTNQTSMYLCASRQWNTDTQYFGPGTRLTVL.

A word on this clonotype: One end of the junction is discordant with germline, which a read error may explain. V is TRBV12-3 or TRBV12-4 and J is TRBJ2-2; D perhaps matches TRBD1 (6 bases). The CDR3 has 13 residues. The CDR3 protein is CASSPRTAGEMLF. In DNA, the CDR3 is TGTGCCAGCAGTCCCAGGACAGCCGGGGAGATGCTTTTT.

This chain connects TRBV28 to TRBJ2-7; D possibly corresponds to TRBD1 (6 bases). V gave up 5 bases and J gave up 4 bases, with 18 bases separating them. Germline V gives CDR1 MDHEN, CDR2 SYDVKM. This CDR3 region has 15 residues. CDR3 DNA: TGTGCCAGCAGTCTTTCGGGACACGGGGCGTACGAGCAGTACTTC. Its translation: CASSLSGHGAYEQYF.

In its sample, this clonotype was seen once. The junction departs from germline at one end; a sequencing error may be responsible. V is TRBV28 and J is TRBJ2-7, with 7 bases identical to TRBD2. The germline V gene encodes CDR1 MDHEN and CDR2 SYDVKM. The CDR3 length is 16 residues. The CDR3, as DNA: TGTGCCAGCAGTTCCCCCGGTGGGGAGGGACGGTACGAACAGTACTTC. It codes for CASSSPGGEGRYEQYF.